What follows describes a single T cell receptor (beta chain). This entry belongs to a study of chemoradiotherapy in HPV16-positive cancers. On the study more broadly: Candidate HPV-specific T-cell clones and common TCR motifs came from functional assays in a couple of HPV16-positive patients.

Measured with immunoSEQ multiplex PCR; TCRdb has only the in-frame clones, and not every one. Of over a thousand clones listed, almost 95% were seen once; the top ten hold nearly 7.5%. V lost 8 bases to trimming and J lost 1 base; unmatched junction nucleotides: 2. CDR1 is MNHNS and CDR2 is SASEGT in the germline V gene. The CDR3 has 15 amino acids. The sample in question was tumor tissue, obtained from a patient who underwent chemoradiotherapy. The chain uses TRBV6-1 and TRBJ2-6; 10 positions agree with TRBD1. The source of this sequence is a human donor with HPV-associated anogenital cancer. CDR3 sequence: CASRTGGSGANVLTF. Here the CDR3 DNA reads TGTGCCAGCCGGACAGGGGGATCTGGGGCCAACGTCCTGACTTTC.